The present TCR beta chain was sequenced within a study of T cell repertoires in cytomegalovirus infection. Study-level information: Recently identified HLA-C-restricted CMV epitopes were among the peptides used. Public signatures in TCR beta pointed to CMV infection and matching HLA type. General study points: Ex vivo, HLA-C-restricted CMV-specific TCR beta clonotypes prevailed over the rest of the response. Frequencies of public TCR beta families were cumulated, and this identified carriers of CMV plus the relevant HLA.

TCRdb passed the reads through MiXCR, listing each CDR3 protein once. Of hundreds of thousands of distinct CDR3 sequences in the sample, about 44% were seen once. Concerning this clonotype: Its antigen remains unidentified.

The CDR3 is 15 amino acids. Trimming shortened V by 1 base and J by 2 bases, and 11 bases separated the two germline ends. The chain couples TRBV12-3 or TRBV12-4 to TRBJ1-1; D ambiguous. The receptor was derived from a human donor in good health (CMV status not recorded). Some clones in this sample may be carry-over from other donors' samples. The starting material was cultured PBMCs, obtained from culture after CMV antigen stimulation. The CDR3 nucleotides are TGTGCCAGCAGTTTAGTTCCTGAGGGAAACACTGAAGCTTTCTTT. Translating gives CASSLVPEGNTEAFF.